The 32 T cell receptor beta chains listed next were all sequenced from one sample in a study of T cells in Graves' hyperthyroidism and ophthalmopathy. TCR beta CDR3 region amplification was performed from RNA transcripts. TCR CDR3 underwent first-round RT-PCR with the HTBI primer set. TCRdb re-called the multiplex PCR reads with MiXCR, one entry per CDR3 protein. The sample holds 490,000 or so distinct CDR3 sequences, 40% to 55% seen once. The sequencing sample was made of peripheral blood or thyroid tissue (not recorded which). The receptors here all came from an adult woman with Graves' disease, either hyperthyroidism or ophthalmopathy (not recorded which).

The CDR3 is CASNRGSSGANVLTF. CDR3 DNA sequence: TGTGCCAGCAACAGGGGGAGCTCTGGGGCCAACGTCCTGACTTTC. V and J are TRBV9 and TRBJ2-6, with 8 bases fitting TRBD1. CDR1 and CDR2 from the germline V gene are SGDLS and YYNGEE. Trimming removed 6 bases from V and 0 bases from J; junction bases left unmatched: 2. The CDR3 has 15 residues.

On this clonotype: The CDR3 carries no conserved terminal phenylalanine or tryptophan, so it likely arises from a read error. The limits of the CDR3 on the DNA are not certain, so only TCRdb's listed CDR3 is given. CDR3 sequence reads: CAGSVDRSTEAFL. The rearrangement uses TRBV25-1 and TRBJ1-1. Germline CDR1 is MGHDK and CDR2 is SYGVNS. The CDR3 spans 13 residues, counting both ends.

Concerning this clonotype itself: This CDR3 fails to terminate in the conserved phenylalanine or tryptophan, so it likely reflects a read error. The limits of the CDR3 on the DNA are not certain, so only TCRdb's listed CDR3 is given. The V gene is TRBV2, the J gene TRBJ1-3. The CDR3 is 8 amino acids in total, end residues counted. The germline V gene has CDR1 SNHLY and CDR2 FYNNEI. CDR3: CASSDTSP.

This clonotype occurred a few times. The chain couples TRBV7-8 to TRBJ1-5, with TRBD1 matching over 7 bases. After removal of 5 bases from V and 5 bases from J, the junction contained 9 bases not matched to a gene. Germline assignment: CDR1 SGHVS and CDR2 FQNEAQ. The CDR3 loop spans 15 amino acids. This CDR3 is CASSPHDRDHQPQHF. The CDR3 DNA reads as TGTGCCAGCAGCCCCCACGACAGGGACCATCAGCCCCAGCATTTT. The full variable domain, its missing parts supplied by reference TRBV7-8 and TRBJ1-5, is GAGVSQSPRYKVAKRGQDVALRCDPISGHVSLFWYQQALGQGPEFLTYFQNEAQLDKSGLPSDRFFAERPEGSVSTLKIQRTQQEDSAVYLCASSPHDRDHQPQHFGDGTRLSIL.

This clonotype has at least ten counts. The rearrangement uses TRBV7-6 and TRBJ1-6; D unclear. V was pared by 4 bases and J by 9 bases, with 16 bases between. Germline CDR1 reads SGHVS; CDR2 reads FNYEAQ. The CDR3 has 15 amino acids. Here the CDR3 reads CASSSYAQKSSPLHF. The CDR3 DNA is TGTGCCAGCAGCTCCTACGCCCAAAAAAGTTCACCCCTCCACTTT.

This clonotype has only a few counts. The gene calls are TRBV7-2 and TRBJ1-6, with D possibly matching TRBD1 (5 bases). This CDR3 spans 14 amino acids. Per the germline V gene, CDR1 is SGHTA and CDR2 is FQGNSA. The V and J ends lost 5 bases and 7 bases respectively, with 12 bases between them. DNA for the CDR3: TGTGCCAGCAGCCGCGGGACGGGCAATTCACCCCTCCACTTT. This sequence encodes CASSRGTGNSPLHF.

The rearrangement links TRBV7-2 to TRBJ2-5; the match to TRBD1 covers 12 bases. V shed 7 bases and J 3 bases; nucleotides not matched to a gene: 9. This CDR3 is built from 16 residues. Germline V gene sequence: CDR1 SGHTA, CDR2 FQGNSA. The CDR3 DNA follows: TGTGCCAGCAACAAAGGGGGACAGGGGGCGGAAGAGACCCAGTACTTC. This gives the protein CASNKGGQGAEETQYF.

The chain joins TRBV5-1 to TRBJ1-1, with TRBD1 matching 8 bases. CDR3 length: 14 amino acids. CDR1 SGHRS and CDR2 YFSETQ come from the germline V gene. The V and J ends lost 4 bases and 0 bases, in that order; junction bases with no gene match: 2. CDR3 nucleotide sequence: TGCGCCAGCAGCAAGGGACAGGTGAACACTGAAGCTTTCTTT. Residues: CASSKGQVNTEAFF.

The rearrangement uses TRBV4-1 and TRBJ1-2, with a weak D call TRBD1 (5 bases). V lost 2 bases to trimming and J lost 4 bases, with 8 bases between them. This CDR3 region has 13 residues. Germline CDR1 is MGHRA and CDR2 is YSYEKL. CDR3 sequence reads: CASSQLDSYGYTF. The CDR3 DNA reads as TGCGCCAGCAGCCAACTAGACAGCTATGGCTACACCTTC.

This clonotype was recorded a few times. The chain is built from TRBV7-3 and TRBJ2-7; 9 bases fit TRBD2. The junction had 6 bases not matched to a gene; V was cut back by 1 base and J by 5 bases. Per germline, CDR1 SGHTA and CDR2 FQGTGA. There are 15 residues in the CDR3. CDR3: CASSLSGTSIDEQYF. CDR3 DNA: TGTGCCAGCAGCTTAAGCGGGACTAGCATCGACGAGCAGTACTTC.

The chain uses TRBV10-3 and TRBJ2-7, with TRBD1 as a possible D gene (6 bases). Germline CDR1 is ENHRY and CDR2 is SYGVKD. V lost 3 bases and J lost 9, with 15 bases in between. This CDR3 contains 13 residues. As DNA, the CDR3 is TGTGCCATCAGTGACTCGGGTCGAGGGGGGCAGTACTTC. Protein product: CAISDSGRGGQYF.

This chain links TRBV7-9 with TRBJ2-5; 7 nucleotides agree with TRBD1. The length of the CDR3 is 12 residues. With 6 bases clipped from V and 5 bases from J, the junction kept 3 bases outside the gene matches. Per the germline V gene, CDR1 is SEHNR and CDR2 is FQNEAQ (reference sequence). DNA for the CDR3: TGTGCCAGCAGGCAACAGGGGGAGACCCAGTACTTC. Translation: CASRQQGETQYF.

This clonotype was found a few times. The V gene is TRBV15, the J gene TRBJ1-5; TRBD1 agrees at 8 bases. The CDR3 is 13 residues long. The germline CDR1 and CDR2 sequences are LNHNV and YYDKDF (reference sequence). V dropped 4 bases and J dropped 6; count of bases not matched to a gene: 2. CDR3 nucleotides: TGTGCCACCAGCAAGGACAGGGCTCAGCCCCAGCATTTT. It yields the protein CATSKDRAQPQHF.

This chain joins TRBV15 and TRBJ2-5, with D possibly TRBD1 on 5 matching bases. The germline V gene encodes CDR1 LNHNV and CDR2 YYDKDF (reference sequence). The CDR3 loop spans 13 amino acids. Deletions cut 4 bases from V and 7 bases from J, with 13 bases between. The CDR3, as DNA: TGTGCCACCAGCACAACAGGCTTTATGACCCAGTACTTC. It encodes CATSTTGFMTQYF.

The CDR3 reads CAISDGQGQETQYF. CDR3 nucleotides: TGTGCCATCAGTGACGGACAAGGTCAAGAGACCCAGTACTTC. The chain employs TRBV10-3 and TRBJ2-5; D is possibly TRBD1 (5 bases). V dropped 3 bases and J dropped 2 bases, with 10 bases sitting between them. Per the germline V gene, CDR1 is ENHRY and CDR2 is SYGVKD. The CDR3 runs to 14 residues.

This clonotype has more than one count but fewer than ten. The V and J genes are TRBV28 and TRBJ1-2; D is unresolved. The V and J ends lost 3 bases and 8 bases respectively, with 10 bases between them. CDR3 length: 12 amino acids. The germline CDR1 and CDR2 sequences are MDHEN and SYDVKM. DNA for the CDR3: TGTGCCAGCAGTTTGCGGACGGACGGCTACACCTTC. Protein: CASSLRTDGYTF.

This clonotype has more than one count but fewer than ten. For the CDR3, the DNA is TGTGCCAGCAGCTATATGGGCAGTCAAGAGACCCAGTACTTC. Protein product: CASSYMGSQETQYF. The gene calls are TRBV7-2 and TRBJ2-5; no firm D call. In germline, CDR1 is SGHTA, CDR2 FQGNSA. CDR3 size: 14 residues. The V end lost 4 bases, the J end lost 2 bases, and 11 bases lay between the germline ends.

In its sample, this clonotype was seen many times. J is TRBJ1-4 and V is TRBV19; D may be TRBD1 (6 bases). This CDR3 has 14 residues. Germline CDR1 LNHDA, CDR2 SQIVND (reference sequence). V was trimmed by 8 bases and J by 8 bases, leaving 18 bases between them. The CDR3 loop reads CASASHRVEEKLFF. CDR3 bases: TGTGCCAGTGCCTCCCACAGGGTTGAAGAAAAACTGTTTTTT.

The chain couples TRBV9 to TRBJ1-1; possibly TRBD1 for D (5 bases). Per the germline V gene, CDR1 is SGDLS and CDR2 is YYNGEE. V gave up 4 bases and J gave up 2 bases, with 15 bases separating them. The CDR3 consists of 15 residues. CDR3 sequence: CASSSSGSGNTEAFF. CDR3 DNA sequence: TGTGCCAGCAGCTCATCAGGGAGTGGCAACACTGAAGCTTTCTTT.

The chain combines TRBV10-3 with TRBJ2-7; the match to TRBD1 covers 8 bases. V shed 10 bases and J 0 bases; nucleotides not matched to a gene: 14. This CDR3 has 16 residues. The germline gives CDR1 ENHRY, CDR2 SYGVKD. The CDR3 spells CASRAEGQGSSYEQYF. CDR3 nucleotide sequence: TGTGCCAGCAGAGCCGAAGGACAGGGAAGCTCCTACGAGCAGTACTTC.

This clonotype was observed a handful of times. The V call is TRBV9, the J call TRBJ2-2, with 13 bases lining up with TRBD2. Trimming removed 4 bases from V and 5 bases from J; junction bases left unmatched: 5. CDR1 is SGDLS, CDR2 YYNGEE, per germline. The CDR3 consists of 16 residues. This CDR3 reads CASSLLAGGQTGELFF. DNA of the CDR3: TGTGCCAGCAGCTTACTAGCGGGAGGGCAAACCGGGGAGCTGTTTTTT.

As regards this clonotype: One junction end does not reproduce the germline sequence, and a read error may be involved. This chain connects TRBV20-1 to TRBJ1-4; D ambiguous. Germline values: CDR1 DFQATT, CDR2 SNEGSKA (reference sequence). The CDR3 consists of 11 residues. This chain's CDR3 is CGAESDEKLFF. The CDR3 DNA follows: TGCGGTGCCGAATCAGATGAAAAACTGTTTTTT.

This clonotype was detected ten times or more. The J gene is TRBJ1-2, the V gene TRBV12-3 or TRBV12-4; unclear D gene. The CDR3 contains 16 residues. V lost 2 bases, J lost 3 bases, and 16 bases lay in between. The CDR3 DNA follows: TGTGCCAGCAGTTTACGTGATTTTTGGGGTTACTATGGCTACACCTTC. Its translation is CASSLRDFWGYYGYTF.

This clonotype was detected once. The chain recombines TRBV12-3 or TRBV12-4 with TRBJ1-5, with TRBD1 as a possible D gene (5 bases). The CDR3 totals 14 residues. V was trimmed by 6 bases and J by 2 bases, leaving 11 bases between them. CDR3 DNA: TGTGCCAGCAGACTGAAAGGGGGCAATCAGCCCCAGCATTTT. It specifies CASRLKGGNQPQHF.

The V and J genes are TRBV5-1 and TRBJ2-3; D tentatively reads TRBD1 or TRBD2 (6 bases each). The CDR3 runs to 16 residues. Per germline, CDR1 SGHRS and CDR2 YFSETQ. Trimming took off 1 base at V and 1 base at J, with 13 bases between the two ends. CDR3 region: CASSLFRGDGTDTQYF. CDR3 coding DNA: TGCGCCAGCAGCTTGTTTAGGGGGGATGGCACAGATACGCAGTATTTT.

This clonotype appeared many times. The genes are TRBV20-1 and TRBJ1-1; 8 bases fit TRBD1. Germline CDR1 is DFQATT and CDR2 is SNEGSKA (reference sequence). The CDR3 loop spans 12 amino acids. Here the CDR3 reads CRSDRANTEAFF. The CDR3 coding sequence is TGCCGATCGGACAGGGCGAACACTGAAGCTTTCTTT.

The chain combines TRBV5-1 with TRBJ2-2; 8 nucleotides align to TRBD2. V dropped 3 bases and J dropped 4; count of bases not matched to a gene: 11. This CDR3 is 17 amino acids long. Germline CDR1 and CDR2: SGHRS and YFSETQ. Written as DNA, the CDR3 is TGCGCCAGCAGCTCGGGGGGGACTAGTCGGAGCACCGGGGAGCTGTTTTTT. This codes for CASSSGGTSRSTGELFF. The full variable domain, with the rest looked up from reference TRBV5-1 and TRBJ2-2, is KAGVTQTPRYLIKTRGQQVTLSCSPISGHRSVSWYQQTPGQGLQFLFEYFSETQRNKGNFPGRFSGRQFSNSRSEMNVSTLELGDSALYLCASSSGGTSRSTGELFFGEGSRLTVL.

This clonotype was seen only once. This CDR3 reads CASSLSRTGSNTEAFF. Written as DNA, the CDR3 is TGTGCCAGCAGTTTGAGCAGGACAGGGAGTAACACTGAAGCTTTCTTT. The chain is built from TRBV12-3 or TRBV12-4 and TRBJ1-1; the match to TRBD1 covers 8 bases. The trim removed 3 bases at V and 2 bases at J, leaving 8 bases unmatched. CDR3 length: 16 amino acids.

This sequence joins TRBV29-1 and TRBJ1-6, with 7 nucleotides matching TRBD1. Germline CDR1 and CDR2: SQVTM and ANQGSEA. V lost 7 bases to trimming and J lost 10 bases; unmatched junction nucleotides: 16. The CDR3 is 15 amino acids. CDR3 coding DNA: TGCAGCGCCAGCAGGTCCGGGACAGAAATCTCACCCCTCCACTTT. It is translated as CSASRSGTEISPLHF.

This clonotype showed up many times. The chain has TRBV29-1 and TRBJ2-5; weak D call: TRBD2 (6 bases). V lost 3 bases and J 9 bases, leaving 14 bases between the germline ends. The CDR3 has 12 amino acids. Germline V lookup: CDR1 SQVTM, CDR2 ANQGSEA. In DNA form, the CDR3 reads TGCAGCGTTGAGGTCCGGGGGAAGGCCCAGTACTTC. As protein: CSVEVRGKAQYF.

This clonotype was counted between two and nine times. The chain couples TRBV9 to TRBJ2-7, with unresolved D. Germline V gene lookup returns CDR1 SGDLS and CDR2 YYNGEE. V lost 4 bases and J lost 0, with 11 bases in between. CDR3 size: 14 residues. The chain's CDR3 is CASSQRPSSYEQYF. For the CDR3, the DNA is TGTGCCAGCAGCCAAAGGCCGAGCTCCTACGAGCAGTACTTC.

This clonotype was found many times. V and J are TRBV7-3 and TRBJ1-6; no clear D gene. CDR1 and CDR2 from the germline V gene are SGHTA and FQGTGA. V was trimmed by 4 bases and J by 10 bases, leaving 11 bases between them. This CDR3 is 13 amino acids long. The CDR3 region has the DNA TGTGCCAGCAGCTCCACGGAGAAGTCACCCCTCCACTTT. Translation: CASSSTEKSPLHF.